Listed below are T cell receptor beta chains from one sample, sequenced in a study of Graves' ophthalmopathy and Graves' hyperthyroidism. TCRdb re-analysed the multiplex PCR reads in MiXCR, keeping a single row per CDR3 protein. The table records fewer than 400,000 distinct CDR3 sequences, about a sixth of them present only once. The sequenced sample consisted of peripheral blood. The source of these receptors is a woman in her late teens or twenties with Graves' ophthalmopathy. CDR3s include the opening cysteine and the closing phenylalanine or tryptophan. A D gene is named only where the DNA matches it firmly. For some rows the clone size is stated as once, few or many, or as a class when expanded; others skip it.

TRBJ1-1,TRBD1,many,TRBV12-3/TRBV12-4,CASSRTGGGTEAFF,TGTGCCAGCAGTCGCACAGGGGGCGGCACTGAAGCTTTCTTT
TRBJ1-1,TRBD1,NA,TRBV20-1,CSASQGEFVTEAFF,TGCAGTGCCTCACAGGGGGAGTTTGTCACTGAAGCTTTCTTT
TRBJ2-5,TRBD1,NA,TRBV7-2,CASSSTGVRETQYF,TGTGCCAGCAGCTCGACAGGGGTTCGAGAGACCCAGTACTTC
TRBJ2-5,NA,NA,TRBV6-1,CASSPESAGLGTQYF,TGTGCCAGCAGCCCGGAGTCGGCTGGCCTAGGAACCCAGTACTTC
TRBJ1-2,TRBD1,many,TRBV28,CASSLGTGGPNYGYTF,TGTGCCAGCAGTTTAGGAACAGGGGGCCCTAACTATGGCTACACCTTC
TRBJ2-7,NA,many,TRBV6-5,CASTLGAEQYF,TGTGCCAGCACTTTGGGGGCCGAGCAGTACTTC
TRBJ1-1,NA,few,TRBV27,CASSLGVETEAFF,TGTGCCAGCAGTTTAGGGGTTGAGACTGAAGCTTTCTTT
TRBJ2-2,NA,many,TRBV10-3,CATSPRGDSTGELFF,TGTGCCACCAGCCCCAGGGGCGATAGCACCGGGGAGCTGTTTTTT
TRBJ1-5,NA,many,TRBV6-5,CASRTVRNQPQHF,TGTGCCAGCAGGACAGTACGCAATCAGCCCCAGCATTTT
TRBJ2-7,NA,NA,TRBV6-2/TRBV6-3,CASKGRPYEQYF,TGTGCCAGCAAAGGCCGACCCTACGAGCAGTACTTC
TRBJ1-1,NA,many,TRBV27,CASSLSGSGNTEAFF,TGTGCCAGCAGTTTATCGGGGTCCGGTAACACTGAAGCTTTCTTT
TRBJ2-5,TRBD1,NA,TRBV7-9,CASSLVGRDRCHF,TGTGCCAGCAGCTTAGTAGGACGGGACAGGTGCCACTTC
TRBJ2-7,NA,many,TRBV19,CASQGGNRYEQYF,TGTGCCAGTCAAGGAGGTAACCGGTACGAGCAGTACTTC
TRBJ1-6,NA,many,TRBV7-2,CASRGGGSSPLHF,TGTGCCAGCCGTGGTGGGGGCAGTTCACCCCTCCACTTT
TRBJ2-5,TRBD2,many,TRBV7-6,CASSLWRSPGASGILAQETQYF,TGTGCTAGCAGCTTATGGCGTTCCCCTGGGGCTAGCGGGATTTTGGCACAAGAGACCCAGTACTTC
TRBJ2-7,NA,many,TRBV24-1,CATSKGGSYEQYF,TGTGCCACTAGTAAGGGGGGCTCCTACGAGCAGTACTTC
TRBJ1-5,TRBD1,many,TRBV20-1,CSAGEGAMRQPQHF,TGCAGTGCCGGGGAGGGGGCGATGAGGCAGCCCCAGCATTTT
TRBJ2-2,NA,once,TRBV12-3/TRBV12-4,CASSLDKPGELFF,TGTGCCAGCAGTTTAGACAAGCCCGGGGAGCTGTTTTTT
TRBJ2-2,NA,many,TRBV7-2,CASSWRGPNTGELFF,TGTGCCAGCAGCTGGAGAGGCCCGAACACCGGGGAGCTGTTTTTT
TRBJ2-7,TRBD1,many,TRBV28,CASGYRGTYEQYF,TGTGCCAGCGGATACAGGGGAACCTACGAGCAGTACTTC
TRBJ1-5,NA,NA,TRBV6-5,CASSYGGLQPQHF,TGTGCCAGCAGTTACGGGGGGCTCCAGCCCCAGCATTTT
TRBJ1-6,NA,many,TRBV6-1,CASSFPGGSPLHF,TGTGCCAGCAGTTTCCCGGGGGGATCACCCCTCCACTTT
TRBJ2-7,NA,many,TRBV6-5,CASRRLTVSYEQYF,TGTGCCAGCAGGAGGCTGACAGTCTCCTACGAGCAGTACTTC
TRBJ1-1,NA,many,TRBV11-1,CASSFDGGGTEAFF,TGTGCCAGCAGCTTTGATGGGGGTGGAACTGAAGCTTTCTTT
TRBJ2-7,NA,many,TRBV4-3,CASSQVSGSTYEQYF,TGCGCCAGCAGCCAAGTCTCTGGGAGCACCTACGAGCAGTACTTC
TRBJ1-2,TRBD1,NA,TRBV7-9,CASSTGTGETYGYTF,TGTGCCAGCAGCACCGGGACAGGGGAAACCTATGGCTACACCTTC
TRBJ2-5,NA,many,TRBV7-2,CASSSRNAGGETQYF,TGTGCCAGCAGCTCCCGGAATGCAGGAGGAGAGACCCAGTACTTC
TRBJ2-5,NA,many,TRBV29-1,CSVEGVEGEWETQYF,TGCAGCGTTGAAGGAGTGGAGGGGGAATGGGAGACCCAGTACTTC
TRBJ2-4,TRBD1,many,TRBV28,CASSPGQGKPYF,TGTGCCAGCAGTCCCGGACAGGGCAAGCCCTACTTC
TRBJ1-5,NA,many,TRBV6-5,CASSYNQHSNQPQHF,TGTGCCAGCAGTTACAATCAGCACAGCAATCAGCCCCAGCATTTT
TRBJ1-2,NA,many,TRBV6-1,CASRNGGLANYGYTF,TGTGCCAGCAGAAACGGAGGATTAGCTAACTATGGCTACACCTTC